This is a list of T cell receptor beta chains from one sample in a study of cytomegalovirus exposure and HLA in healthy donors. The table came from immunoSEQ multiplex PCR; TCRdb's copy has only in-frame clones and leaves some out. Among approximately 150,000 clones, approximately 91% were seen once, and the ten largest hold 0.6% to 0.85%. Material: PBMCs. The receptor source for this set is a young man in good health and CMV-seronegative. Each CDR3 is given with its conserved first and last residue. D genes are given only for firm matches. Size values are once, few and many counts, or a class for expanded clones, and some rows have none.

d_call	clone_size	v_call	j_call	cdr3_nt	cdr3_aa
TRBD1	-	TRBV6-5	TRBJ1-3	TGTGCCAGCAGTTTGACTGGGACAGGGAATTGGAACACCATATATTTT	CASSLTGTGNWNTIYF
-	-	TRBV29-1	TRBJ2-2	TGCAGCGTCCGTGAGGGCGCGATCGGGGAGCTGTTTTTT	CSVREGAIGELFF
-	once	TRBV9	TRBJ2-1	TGTGCCAGCAGCCTCCTTCGGGAGAGAGATGAGCAGTTCTTC	CASSLLRERDEQFF
TRBD2	-	TRBV10-1	TRBJ2-1	TGCGCCAGCAGTGAGGGACTAGCGGGAAAGCGGGGGGAGCAGTTCTTC	CASSEGLAGKRGEQFF
TRBD1	-	TRBV27	TRBJ2-3	TGTGCCAGCAGTCCGACAGGGAGATATACGCAGTATTTT	CASSPTGRYTQYF
-	-	TRBV27	TRBJ1-5	TGTGCCAGCAGTTTATTCAGCGGCAATCAGCCCCAGCATTTT	CASSLFSGNQPQHF
TRBD2	-	TRBV4-3	TRBJ2-1	TGCGCCAGCAGCCAAGATCGTCTAGCGGGGATCTACAATGAGCAGTTCTTC	CASSQDRLAGIYNEQFF
TRBD2	-	TRBV30	TRBJ2-5	TGTGCCTGGAGTGGGCTCCCAGCGGGAGTCAGGGAGACCCAGTACTTC	CAWSGLPAGVRETQYF
TRBD2	-	TRBV6-5	TRBJ2-7	TGTGCCAGCAGTTTAAGGACTAGCGGGGGGGCGGCCCAGTACTTC	CASSLRTSGGAAQYF
-	-	TRBV27	TRBJ2-7	TGTGCCAGCAGTTTCGGCGGGGGCCTGAGCTCCTACGAGCAGTACTTC	CASSFGGGLSSYEQYF
TRBD2	-	TRBV19	TRBJ2-5	TGTGCCTCAGTCCAGCGGGAGGTCTTAACCTCCCACCAAGAGACCCAGTACTTC	CASVQREVLTSHQETQYF
TRBD2	-	TRBV11-2	TRBJ2-5	TGTGCCAGCAGCTTAGGGGTTAGCGGGGGCCAAGAGACCCAGTACTTC	CASSLGVSGGQETQYF
TRBD1	-	TRBV5-6	TRBJ2-7	TGTGCCAGCAGCCAAGGGACAGGTTCCTACGAGCAGTACTTC	CASSQGTGSYEQYF
TRBD1	-	TRBV6-6	TRBJ2-7	TGTGCCAGCAGACAGGACAGGGGGCCTTTCTACGAGCAGTACTTC	CASRQDRGPFYEQYF
-	-	TRBV6-1	TRBJ2-5	TGTGCCAGCAGCGGGTCGGGGATCGAGACCCAGTACTTC	CASSGSGIETQYF
-	-	TRBV5-1	TRBJ2-5	TGCGCCAGCAGCCCCCTCGAGGGGACCCAGTACTTC	CASSPLEGTQYF
TRBD1	-	TRBV6-5	TRBJ1-2	TGTGCCAGCAGGGGGGACAGAGGCCCCTATGGCTACACCTTC	CASRGDRGPYGYTF
TRBD1	-	TRBV4-1	TRBJ1-2	TGCGCCAGCAGCCCGCGGGACAGGGTGGACTATGGCTACACCTTC	CASSPRDRVDYGYTF
TRBD2	-	TRBV15	TRBJ2-1	TGTGCCACCAGCAGAGGTCTTGTGGGACTAGCGGGAGGGGAGCAGTTCTTC	CATSRGLVGLAGGEQFF
-	once	TRBV11-3	TRBJ1-3	TGTGCCAGCGCCCTAAATTCTGGAAACACCATATATTTT	CASALNSGNTIYF
TRBD1	-	TRBV7-2	TRBJ2-1	TGTGCCAGCAGCTTAGCTTTCTGGGCAGGGGGCCACAATGAGCAGTTCTTC	CASSLAFWAGGHNEQFF
TRBD1	few	TRBV10-3	TRBJ2-7	TGTGCCATCAGTGGGCGGAGGACAGGGGATGGTACGAGGTCCTACGAGCAGTACTTC	CAISGRRTGDGTRSYEQYF
-	-	TRBV29-1	TRBJ2-1	TGCAGCGTTGGCGTGAGCTCCTACAATGAGCAGTTCTTC	CSVGVSSYNEQFF
-	-	TRBV30	TRBJ1-2	TGTGCCGGCCGAGGGGTGAAACAGGGCCCTACCCTCTATGGCTACACCTTC	CAGRGVKQGPTLYGYTF
-	-	TRBV27	TRBJ2-1	TGTGCCAGCAGCTTACCGGGACTGTACAATGAGCAGTTCTTC	CASSLPGLYNEQFF
-	-	TRBV7-9	TRBJ1-4	TGTGCCAGCAGCTCAGGTAGCGTTTCTGGAAATGAAAAACTGTTTTTT	CASSSGSVSGNEKLFF
-	once	TRBV6-4	TRBJ1-2	TGTGCCAGATTTGACAGCGCTTATGGCTACACCTTC	CARFDSAYGYTF
-	once	TRBV10-2	TRBJ1-1	TGCGCCAGCGCGGGCGGGGTTGAAGCTTTCTTT	CASAGGVEAFF
-	-	TRBV11-2	TRBJ2-1	TGTGCCAGCAGCTTAAGGTCAGGGGAACCCTACAATGAGCAGTTCTTC	CASSLRSGEPYNEQFF
TRBD1	-	TRBV27	TRBJ2-5	TGTGCCAGCAGTTTACGTGTTGTCGGGACAGGGTTTTCGGAGACCCAGTACTTC	CASSLRVVGTGFSETQYF
-	-	TRBV9	TRBJ2-5	TGTGCCAGCAGTCAAGAGGCCGAGAAGACCCAGTACTTC	CASSQEAEKTQYF
TRBD1	-	TRBV7-8	TRBJ1-3	TGTGCCAGCAGCTTAGGACAGGGGGCTAGAAAAGGAAACACCATATATTTT	CASSLGQGARKGNTIYF
-	-	TRBV20-1	TRBJ2-7	TGCAGTGCCATCACTAGCTACGAGCAGTACTTC	CSAITSYEQYF
TRBD1	-	TRBV27	TRBJ1-2	TGTGCCAGCAGTTCATCCTACCCCTCGCCAGGGGGAGGCTACACCTTC	CASSSSYPSPGGGYTF
TRBD1	-	TRBV5-6	TRBJ2-1	TGTGCCAGCAGCTTGTTTTCGACAGGGGGCCACAATGAGCAGTTCTTC	CASSLFSTGGHNEQFF
-	-	TRBV7-6	TRBJ2-7	TGTGCCAGCAGCTCTACCTCGGGTGCAACCTACGAGCAGTACTTC	CASSSTSGATYEQYF
TRBD1	-	TRBV7-9	TRBJ1-2	TGTGCCAGCAGCGTACTGACAGGGGTGGATGGCTACACCTTC	CASSVLTGVDGYTF
-	-	TRBV5-1	TRBJ2-1	TGCGCCAGCAGCGGCCCTCCGTGGGGGCATTACAATGAGCAGTTCTTC	CASSGPPWGHYNEQFF
TRBD1	-	TRBV27	TRBJ2-2	TGTGCCAGCAGCCATCCGGGACAGGGGCACACCGGGGAGCTGTTTTTT	CASSHPGQGHTGELFF
-	-	TRBV7-3	TRBJ2-5	TGTGCCAGCGCCTCTGGGACAATGGAGACCCAGTACTTC	CASASGTMETQYF
-	-	TRBV30	TRBJ1-5	TGTGCCTGGAGTGTAGACAATAGCAATCAGCCCCAGCATTTT	CAWSVDNSNQPQHF
-	-	TRBV27	TRBJ2-5	TGTGCCAGCAGTTATTTTACTAGCAACCAAGAGACCCAGTACTTC	CASSYFTSNQETQYF
TRBD1	-	TRBV28	TRBJ1-2	TGTGCCAGCAGTACCCAGGGACAGGGTCATAACTCTGGCTACACCTTC	CASSTQGQGHNSGYTF
-	-	TRBV5-8	TRBJ1-1	TGTGCCAGCAGATTGCGGGGGAACACTGAAGCTTTCTTT	CASRLRGNTEAFF
TRBD1	-	TRBV18	TRBJ1-1	TGTGCCAGCTCACCCCTCGGCCATCCAGGGGGCATGAACACTGAAGCTTTCTTT	CASSPLGHPGGMNTEAFF
-	-	TRBV30	TRBJ1-3	TGTGCCTGGAGTGGACTCACAGGGCCTGGAAACACCATATATTTT	CAWSGLTGPGNTIYF